This TCR beta chain came from a study of blood T cell repertoires in COVID-19. The data were produced by immunoSEQ multiplex PCR, yet TCRdb's version contains in-frame clones alone and is incomplete. The sample contains roughly 280,000 clones, roughly 90% of which appear only once. Germline V gene data show CDR1 as SNHLY and CDR2 as FYNNEI. The CDR3 spans 10 residues. Concerning this clone: At one end the junction does not follow the germline gene, possibly because of a read error.

The receptor comes from a woman in her twenties or thirties with COVID-19, enrolled during active disease. Source material: peripheral blood. The V and J genes are TRBV2 and TRBJ2-7, with D possibly TRBD1 on 5 matching bases. This chain's CDR3 is CASSEGTSSF. Written as DNA, the CDR3 is TGTGCCAGCAGTGAAGGGACAAGCTCCTTC.